This T cell receptor beta chain appears in the sequencing data of a study of T cell responses to AZD1222 COVID-19 vaccine. Between the trimmed V and J ends, which lost 0 bases and 1 base, there was a span of 11 bases. This CDR3 region has 16 residues. The germline V gene encodes CDR1 SGDLS and CDR2 YYNGEE. Turning to this clone: Its antigen is undetermined.

Sequencing was performed with immunoSEQ multiplex PCR; in TCRdb, only in-frame clones are kept and a portion is missing. Here the sample spans about 120,000 clones, approximately 88% being singletons. Study results and limitations: Targets within unmutated variant regions were reportedly found for nearly half of spike-specific TCRs.

This clonotype was sampled from an adult in good health. Sample: peripheral blood, taken on day 0 of AZD1222 vaccination. This chain uses TRBV9 with TRBJ2-1, with D possibly being TRBD2 (5 bases). The CDR3 DNA sequence: TGTGCCAGCAGCGTAGACGGGATGGCTTCCTACAATGAGCAGTTCTTC. This codes for CASSVDGMASYNEQFF.